A single sample is the source of the 11 T cell receptor beta chains below, sequenced in a study of blood T cell repertoires in COVID-19. Using immunoSEQ multiplex PCR, the repertoire was profiled, and TCRdb retains in-frame clones only, with some absent. The table includes around 250,000 clones, 86% detected once. Input material: peripheral blood. These receptors were obtained from a woman aged 80 or over with COVID-19, enrolled during active disease.

V is TRBV7-9 and J is TRBJ2-1; TRBD2 might be the D (5 bases). The CDR3 is 15 residues long. The germline V and J ends were trimmed by 2 bases and 6 bases, with 14 bases remaining between them. Germline V CDR1 and CDR2: SEHNR, FQNEAQ (reference sequence). CDR3 loop: CASSLRVGVRNEQFF. As DNA, the CDR3 is TGTGCCAGCAGCTTAAGGGTCGGGGTTCGCAATGAGCAGTTCTTC. Full variable domain (rest looked up from reference TRBV7-9 and TRBJ2-1): DTGVSQNPRHKITKRGQNVTFRCDPISEHNRLYWYRQTLGQGPEFLTYFQNEAQLEKSRLLSDRFSAERPKGSFSTLEIQRTEQGDSAMYLCASSLRVGVRNEQFFGPGTRLTVL.

This clone was seen once. The chain carries TRBV30 and TRBJ1-2; D not resolved. Trimming left V 3 bases short and J 10 bases short, with 12 bases between. Per the germline V gene, CDR1 is GTSNPN and CDR2 is SVGIG (reference sequence). CDR3 size: 11 residues. Written as DNA, the CDR3 is TGTGCCTGGAGGAATGCCGGTTACTACACCTTC. Amino acids: CAWRNAGYYTF.

The chain has TRBV3-1 (or the pseudogene TRBV3-2) and TRBJ1-1; TRBD1 might be the D (5 bases). The CDR3 loop spans 14 amino acids. Trimming pared 1 base from V and 11 bases from J, leaving 17 bases between. Germline CDR1 reads LGHDT; CDR2 reads YNNKEL (reference sequence). CDR3 DNA: TGTGCCAGCAGCCAAGTTTTGGGGGGAGTGAAGGCTTTCTTT. Protein sequence: CASSQVLGGVKAFF.

A few counts support this clone. This chain uses TRBV7-2 with TRBJ2-1; D remains unclear. The length of the CDR3 is 14 residues. Germline V CDR1 and CDR2: SGHTA, FQGNSA. V lost 2 bases and J 3 bases, leaving 8 bases between the germline ends. The CDR3 reads CASSLIGDYNEQFF. The CDR3 nucleotides are TGTGCCAGCAGCTTAATAGGAGACTACAATGAGCAGTTCTTC. The complete variable domain, with remaining parts taken from reference TRBV7-2 and TRBJ2-1, reads GAGVSQSPSNKVTEKGKDVELRCDPISGHTALYWYRQSLGQGLEFLIYFQGNSAPDKSGLPSDRFSAERTGGSVSTLTIQRTQQEDSAVYLCASSLIGDYNEQFFGPGTRLTVL.

The chain links TRBV6-1 to TRBJ2-3; a weak D match, TRBD1 (6 bases). This CDR3 is 16 amino acids long. Germline V lookup: CDR1 MNHNS, CDR2 SASEGT. V lost 2 bases, J lost 2 bases, and 14 bases lay in between. The CDR3 region has the DNA TGTGCCAGCAGTGAATCTCGGACAGCCCACACAGATACGCAGTATTTT. Residues: CASSESRTAHTDTQYF.

The J gene is TRBJ2-5, the V gene TRBV28; D unclear. The CDR3 runs to 11 residues. Germline assignment: CDR1 MDHEN and CDR2 SYDVKM. V was cut by 6 bases and J by 2 bases, with 4 bases left in between. The CDR3 spells CASSEQETQYF. In nucleotides, the CDR3 is TGTGCCAGCAGCGAGCAAGAGACCCAGTACTTC.

The chain uses TRBV9 and TRBJ1-3; D is uncertain. Trimming shortened V by 0 bases and J by 0 bases, and 13 bases separated the two germline ends. Germline V lookup: CDR1 SGDLS, CDR2 YYNGEE. The length of the CDR3 is 17 residues. CDR3 DNA: TGTGCCAGCAGCGTAGCTACTGGGCATTTCTCTGGAAACACCATATATTTT. Its translation is CASSVATGHFSGNTIYF.

J is TRBJ2-1 and V is TRBV5-4; 12 bases line up with TRBD2. The germline V gene encodes CDR1 SGHNT and CDR2 YYREEE (reference sequence). After removal of 6 bases from V and 8 bases from J, the junction contained 3 bases not matched to a gene. The CDR3 totals 13 residues. The CDR3 bases are TGTGCCAGCAACCTAGCGGGGGGGCATGAGCAGTTCTTC. Protein sequence: CASNLAGGHEQFF.

The rearrangement uses TRBV28 and TRBJ2-7; TRBD2 agrees at 7 bases. This CDR3 is 14 amino acids long. The V gene's germline CDR1 is MDHEN and CDR2 SYDVKM. The J segment lost 6 bases and the V segment lost 5 bases, leaving 10 bases of the junction unmatched. The CDR3 loop reads CASSGVGGSGEQYV. CDR3 DNA: TGTGCCAGCAGTGGGGTGGGAGGGTCAGGCGAGCAGTACGTC.

Of note for this clone: In the same sample, other DNA sequences code for this CDR3. The chain recombines TRBV20-1 with TRBJ1-1; 8 positions agree with TRBD1. V lost 5 bases, J lost 5 bases, and 1 base stayed unmatched. The germline CDR1 and CDR2 sequences are DFQATT and SNEGSKA (reference sequence). The CDR3 extends over 11 amino acids. Here the CDR3 DNA reads TGCAGTGCTGACAGGGGAACTGAAGCTTTCTTT. This translates into CSADRGTEAFF.

This clone was picked up one time. The rearrangement joins TRBV11-2 to TRBJ2-7; a weak D match, TRBD2 (5 bases). The V end was cut by 5 bases, the J end by 0 bases, with 14 bases between. The CDR3 is made up of 15 amino acids. CDR1 is SGHAT, CDR2 FQNNGV, per germline. Written as DNA, the CDR3 is TGTGCCAGCAGCCCCGGGGAGCTAAGCTCCTACGAGCAGTACGTC. The encoded protein is CASSPGELSSYEQYV.